The 5 T cell receptor beta chains presented below share a single source sample, sequenced in a study of T cells after yellow fever vaccination. Each CDR3 protein is one row after TCRdb ran MiXCR on the 5' RACE reads. The sample carries 300,000 or so distinct CDR3 sequences, 3.5% to 4.5% recorded once. The material sequenced was PBMCs, taken 5 days after the yellow fever booster vaccination. Receptor source: a man younger than 35 who received the YFV17D yellow fever vaccine.

This clonotype was counted ten times or more. The chain employs TRBV10-3 and TRBJ2-7; the D call may be TRBD1 or TRBD2 (5 bases each). This CDR3 comprises 14 residues. Trimming removed 4 bases at V and 5 bases at J, with 15 bases between. Germline assignment: CDR1 ENHRY and CDR2 SYGVKD. CDR3 amino acids: CAISGGDRGHEQYF. Here the CDR3 DNA reads TGTGCCATCAGTGGAGGGGATAGGGGCCACGAGCAGTACTTC.

This clonotype was observed a few times. CDR3 DNA: TGTGCCAGCAGCCAAGGAGGGAGGGAAGGGACCCAGTACTTC. Protein: CASSQGGREGTQYF. The chain has TRBV4-2 and TRBJ2-5, with 7 positions matching TRBD2. The CDR3 has 14 amino acids. V was clipped by 1 base and J by 7 bases; unmatched bases: 6. Germline V gives CDR1 LGHNA, CDR2 YNFKEQ.

This clonotype was observed a handful of times. The CDR3 region has the DNA TGCGCCAGCAGCTTGGCCACTGGACAGCATGGCTACACCTTC. This gives the protein CASSLATGQHGYTF. The V call is TRBV5-1, the J call TRBJ1-2, with TRBD1 as a possible D gene (6 bases). Trimming removed 0 bases at V and 6 bases at J, with 12 bases between. Germline CDR1 SGHRS, CDR2 YFSETQ. The CDR3 loop spans 14 amino acids.

At least ten counts were recorded for this clonotype. The J gene is TRBJ2-1, the V gene TRBV4-3; D may be TRBD2 (6 bases). The germline gives CDR1 LGHNA, CDR2 YSLEER. Trimming removed 0 bases from V and 11 bases from J, with 11 bases in between. The CDR3 runs 13 residues. The CDR3 region is CASSQERERQQFF. In DNA, the CDR3 is TGCGCCAGCAGCCAAGAACGGGAGAGGCAGCAGTTCTTC.

Concerning this clonotype: The germline gene is not matched at one end of the junction; a read error may be the cause. The chain has TRBV6-5 and TRBJ1-5, with TRBD1 matching 8 bases. This CDR3 contains 16 residues. Germline V gene sequence: CDR1 MNHEY, CDR2 SVGAGI. This CDR3 reads CGSGRQGSFNNQPQHF. CDR3 in DNA: TGTGGCAGCGGCCGACAGGGGTCCTTCAACAATCAGCCCCAGCATTTT.